This entry lists 19 T cell receptor beta chains sequenced from one sample in a study of Ad26.COV2.S vaccination and SARS-CoV-2 variants. Produced via immunoSEQ multiplex PCR; TCRdb's table is partial and in-frame only. This sample has about 280,000 clones; more than 75% occur once, and the top ten carry about 3.6%. Treatment in this sample: approximately 18 received Ad26.COV2.S at low or high dose, single or two shots; about 5 received placebo; per-sample allocation not given. The samples date from day 63 after the first vaccine or placebo injection. This specimen was peripheral blood, taken in a trial of Ad26.COV2.S vaccine versus placebo. The receptors were sampled from a person between 18 and 65 years old who received the Ad26.COV2.S COVID-19 vaccine or a placebo.

V gene TRBV7-2 combines with J gene TRBJ1-5; 7 nucleotides agree with TRBD1. V lost 1 base to trimming and J lost 7 bases; unmatched junction nucleotides: 7. The length of the CDR3 is 15 residues. Germline assignment: CDR1 SGHTA and CDR2 FQGNSA. DNA for the CDR3: TGTGCCAGCAGCTTAGATTCGACAGGGAGCCAGCCCCAGCATTTT. Translation gives CASSLDSTGSQPQHF.

The chain has TRBV3-1 (or the pseudogene TRBV3-2) and TRBJ1-2; D unresolved. This CDR3 region has 13 residues. The V end was cut by 7 bases, the J end by 8 bases, with 17 bases between. Germline V gives CDR1 LGHDT, CDR2 YNNKEL (reference sequence). In DNA form, the CDR3 reads TGTGCCAGCACCCATACCGCTGGGTGGGGCTACACCTTC. This codes for CASTHTAGWGYTF.

This clone was found once. The genes are TRBV6-5 and TRBJ2-7; perhaps TRBD2 as D (5 bases). This CDR3 has 14 amino acids. CDR1 and CDR2 (germline): MNHEY, SVGAGI. The V end lost 7 bases, the J end lost 1 base, and 14 bases lay between the germline ends. The CDR3, as DNA: TGTGCCAGCATGTTCAAACTAGGGTCCTACGAGCAGTACTTC. Its protein is CASMFKLGSYEQYF.

In its sample, this clone was seen a few times. The chain couples TRBV27 to TRBJ1-2; perhaps TRBD1 as D (5 bases). The CDR3 loop spans 14 amino acids. Germline V CDR1 and CDR2: MNHEY, SMNVEV (reference sequence). Trimming pared 6 bases from V and 4 bases from J, leaving 15 bases between. The CDR3 region is CASSPSWGIYGYTF. CDR3 DNA sequence: TGTGCCAGCAGCCCCTCTTGGGGGATCTATGGCTACACCTTC.

The DNA for the CDR3 is TGCGCCAGCAGCCAAAGGGGCCATGAGCAGTTCTTC. Its translation: CASSQRGHEQFF. The rearrangement uses TRBV4-1 and TRBJ2-1, with D perhaps TRBD1 (5 bases). This CDR3 has 12 residues. Germline V gene data show CDR1 as MGHRA and CDR2 as YSYEKL. With 2 bases removed from V and 8 bases from J, the gap between germline ends came to 7 bases.

This chain joins TRBV30 and TRBJ2-7, with D perhaps TRBD2 (5 bases). V gave up 4 bases and J gave up 4 bases, with 8 bases separating them. The V gene's germline CDR1 is GTSNPN and CDR2 SVGIG (reference sequence). This CDR3 spans 11 amino acids. The CDR3: CAWKRGYEQYF. DNA of the CDR3: TGTGCCTGGAAAAGAGGGTACGAGCAGTACTTC.

The chain is built from TRBV5-4 and TRBJ2-5; the D gene could be TRBD1 or TRBD2 (5 bases each). Germline values: CDR1 SGHNT, CDR2 YYREEE (reference sequence). Trimming removed 4 bases from V and 5 bases from J, with 9 bases in between. The length of the CDR3 is 12 residues. DNA for the CDR3: TGTGCCAGCAGCCGGGACCTCGAGACCCAGTACTTC. Its translation is CASSRDLETQYF. Full variable domain (outside the CDR3, taken from reference TRBV5-4 and TRBJ2-5): ETGVTQSPTHLIKTRGQQVTLRCSSQSGHNTVSWYQQALGQGPQFIFQYYREEENGRGNFPPRFSGLQFPNYSSELNVNALELDDSALYLCASSRDLETQYFGPGTRLLVL.

V usage is TRBV12-5 and J usage is TRBJ1-1, with D unresolved. Per germline, CDR1 LGHNT and CDR2 FRNRAP. CDR3 length equals 13 residues. V shed 2 bases and J shed 1 base, with 5 bases lying between them. The CDR3: CASGLPENTEAFF. The DNA for the CDR3 is TGTGCTAGTGGTTTGCCAGAGAACACTGAAGCTTTCTTT.

The chain joins TRBV4-3 to TRBJ2-2; 13 positions match TRBD2. V dropped 1 base and J dropped 8; count of bases not matched to a gene: 7. In germline, CDR1 is LGHNA, CDR2 YSLEER. The CDR3 spans 17 residues. In DNA, the CDR3 is TGCGCCAGCAGCCAAGGAACTAGCGGGGGGGCCCCTGGGGAGCTGTTTTTT. It yields the protein CASSQGTSGGAPGELFF.

This clone was counted once. The chain joins TRBV9 to TRBJ2-1; 7 bases are shared with TRBD2. This CDR3 has 15 residues. Unmatched junction bases numbered 6, after V lost 2 bases and J lost 4 bases. The germline gives CDR1 SGDLS, CDR2 YYNGEE. The CDR3 region is CASSVRAGLYNEQFF. Written as DNA, the CDR3 is TGTGCCAGCAGCGTTCGAGCGGGGCTTTACAATGAGCAGTTCTTC. Full variable domain (rest looked up from reference TRBV9 and TRBJ2-1): DSGVTQTPKHLITATGQRVTLRCSPRSGDLSVYWYQQSLDQGLQFLIQYYNGEERAKGNILERFSAQQFPDLHSELNLSSLELGDSALYFCASSVRAGLYNEQFFGPGTRLTVL.

A note on this clone: The same CDR3 can be traced to other DNA sequences in this sample. The V and J genes are TRBV5-1 and TRBJ2-7; 10 positions match TRBD2. J lost 2 bases, V lost 2 bases, and 4 bases had no gene match. The CDR3 runs 15 residues. CDR1 and CDR2 (germline): SGHRS, YFSETQ. The CDR3, as DNA: TGCGCCAGCAGCTTTTTAGCGGGAGGTACCTACGAGCAGTACTTC. Its translation is CASSFLAGGTYEQYF.

The J gene is TRBJ1-1, the V gene TRBV2; 7 bases are a match to TRBD1. There are 15 residues in the CDR3. Unmatched junction bases numbered 13, after V lost 6 bases and J lost 6 bases. Germline values: CDR1 SNHLY, CDR2 FYNNEI. The CDR3 DNA is TGTGCCAGCAGGGCTACGGGGACAGATACCTCTGAAGCTTTCTTT. Amino acids: CASRATGTDTSEAFF.

This chain links TRBV5-1 with TRBJ1-5; D is ambiguous. CDR1 and CDR2 from the germline V gene are SGHRS and YFSETQ. The CDR3 is 15 residues long. V lost 0 bases and J 2 bases, leaving 9 bases between the germline ends. CDR3 in DNA: TGCGCCAGCAGCTTGGAGGGCCAGGGCAATCAGCCCCAGCATTTT. Translating it yields CASSLEGQGNQPQHF.

The chain employs TRBV18 and TRBJ1-6; possible D gene TRBD1, 5 bases. Trimming pared 8 bases from V and 10 bases from J, leaving 21 bases between. The CDR3 runs 15 residues. Germline V lookup: CDR1 KGHSH, CDR2 LQKENI. CDR3 nucleotides: TGTGCCAGCGCCAACCAAGGTGGGGGACGATCACCCCTCCACTTT. Its translation: CASANQGGGRSPLHF.

This rearrangement joins TRBV10-2 to TRBJ1-3; D is ambiguous. V was shortened by 7 bases and J by 2 bases, with 6 bases between the two germline ends. Per the germline V gene, CDR1 is WSHSY and CDR2 is SAAADI. This CDR3 has 12 amino acids. The CDR3 loop is CASKTAGNTIYF. CDR3 sequence (DNA): TGCGCCAGCAAGACGGCTGGAAACACCATATATTTT.

The V and J genes are TRBV2 and TRBJ1-6, with D tentatively TRBD1 (5 bases). The CDR3 totals 13 residues. Germline lookup yields CDR1 SNHLY and CDR2 FYNNEI. Between the trimmed V and J ends, which lost 8 bases and 9 bases, there was a span of 14 bases. This chain's CDR3 is CASGASPTSPLHF. DNA of the CDR3: TGTGCCAGCGGGGCCTCACCGACTTCACCCCTCCACTTT.

As for this clone: Other DNA variants within this sample encode the same CDR3. The chain carries TRBV5-1 and TRBJ2-2, with TRBD1 matching 8 bases. Germline-derived CDR1 and CDR2 are SGHRS and YFSETQ. V lost 4 bases and J lost 1; bases outside the gene matches: 3. The CDR3 is 15 residues long. CDR3 protein: CASSPGTGNTGELFF. The CDR3, as DNA: TGCGCCAGCAGCCCGGGGACAGGGAACACCGGGGAGCTGTTTTTT.

This chain links TRBV6-5 with TRBJ1-5, with 8 bases aligning to TRBD1. Germline CDR1 reads MNHEY; CDR2 reads SVGAGI. The V gene end was trimmed by 4 bases and the J gene end by 4 bases; junction bases not matched to a gene: 6. The CDR3 totals 15 residues. CDR3 DNA: TGTGCCAGCAGTTCGGACAGGGCCGGGAATCAGCCCCAGCATTTT. As protein: CASSSDRAGNQPQHF.

This clone was seen only a few times. The chain uses TRBV2 and TRBJ1-2; a weak D match, TRBD1 (5 bases). V lost 3 bases to trimming and J lost 2 bases, with 10 bases between them. Germline CDR1 is SNHLY and CDR2 is FYNNEI. The CDR3 is 14 residues long. CDR3 loop: CASSDGRENYGYTF. The CDR3 region has the DNA TGTGCCAGCAGTGACGGCAGGGAGAACTATGGCTACACCTTC.